Following are 25 T cell receptor beta chains from one sample sequenced in a study of PD-1 blockade in classical Hodgkin lymphoma. Each patient's relapse followed autologous stem cell transplantation, and brentuximab vedotin exposure varied. Assay: immunoSEQ multiplex PCR; the TCRdb copy retains only in-frame clones and omits some. Among tens of thousands of clones listed, approximately 80% were seen once. Sample: peripheral blood mononuclear cells (PBMCs), taken at baseline. Receptors originate from a human donor with classical Hodgkin lymphoma.

This chain uses TRBV6-6 with TRBJ2-5, with D possibly being TRBD1 (6 bases). Trimming shortened V by 7 bases and J by 9 bases, and 18 bases separated the two germline ends. The CDR3 spans 13 residues. Germline loops: CDR1 MNHNY, CDR2 SVGAGI (reference sequence). The chain's CDR3 is CASTRGPLRPQYF. The CDR3 bases are TGTGCCAGCACCAGGGGTCCATTAAGACCCCAGTACTTC.

The chain couples TRBV28 to TRBJ2-7; tentative D call: TRBD1 (6 bases). Germline CDR1 reads MDHEN; CDR2 reads SYDVKM. Trimming took 5 bases from V and 2 from J, leaving 19 bases between them. The CDR3 length is 16 residues. The CDR3 coding sequence is TGTGCCAGCAGTAGTTTAGACAGGCCCTGGGCCTACGAGCAGTACTTC. This gives the protein CASSSLDRPWAYEQYF.

The CDR3 spells CASSLGQPLSGANVLTF. Here the CDR3 DNA reads TGTGCCAGCAGTCTGGGACAGCCTCTCTCTGGGGCCAACGTCCTGACTTTC. V and J are TRBV28 and TRBJ2-6, with 7 bases lining up with TRBD1. The CDR3 totals 17 residues. J was trimmed by 0 bases and V by 5 bases; bases with no gene match: 7. Germline CDR1 reads MDHEN; CDR2 reads SYDVKM.

The V call is TRBV7-2, the J call TRBJ2-2; the D is unclear. Germline CDR1 reads SGHTA; CDR2 reads FQGNSA. The CDR3 consists of 14 residues. V was pared by 3 bases and J by 1 base, with 6 bases between. CDR3 in amino acids: CASSLMGNTGELFF. In DNA, the CDR3 is TGTGCCAGCAGCTTGATGGGGAACACCGGGGAGCTGTTTTTT.

The chain employs TRBV7-3 and TRBJ1-1; unclear D gene. V was cut by 4 bases and J by 1 base, with 7 bases left in between. The CDR3 extends over 13 amino acids. CDR1 and CDR2 from the germline V gene are SGHTA and FQGTGA. CDR3 coding DNA: TGTGCCAGCAGCTATAGACAGAACACTGAAGCTTTCTTT. Translation: CASSYRQNTEAFF.

This chain connects TRBV6-5 to TRBJ1-3; a possible D gene is TRBD1 (6 bases). This CDR3 is built from 16 residues. Germline V gene sequence: CDR1 MNHEY, CDR2 SVGAGI. Trimming pared 2 bases from V and 7 bases from J, leaving 18 bases between. CDR3 nucleotides: TGTGCCAGCAGTTACGGGGGCGCCGGGAAGGGGAACACCATATATTTT. Translated: CASSYGGAGKGNTIYF.

The genes are TRBV28 and TRBJ2-5; perhaps TRBD1 as D (6 bases). The V end was cut by 5 bases, the J end by 2 bases, with 6 bases between. The germline V gene encodes CDR1 MDHEN and CDR2 SYDVKM. This CDR3 contains 12 residues. The CDR3 nucleotides are TGTGCCAGCAGTCAGGGGCAAGAGACCCAGTACTTC. Its translation is CASSQGQETQYF.

The V and J genes are TRBV9 and TRBJ2-5; no firm D call. Germline V gives CDR1 SGDLS, CDR2 YYNGEE. Trimming left V 0 bases short and J 1 base short, with 10 bases between. CDR3 length equals 15 residues. The CDR3 region is CASSVGERLQETQYF. For the CDR3, the DNA is TGTGCCAGCAGCGTAGGTGAAAGGCTCCAAGAGACCCAGTACTTC. Supplemented by reference TRBV9 and TRBJ2-5, the full variable domain reads DSGVTQTPKHLITATGQRVTLRCSPRSGDLSVYWYQQSLDQGLQFLIQYYNGEERAKGNILERFSAQQFPDLHSELNLSSLELGDSALYFCASSVGERLQETQYFGPGTRLLVL.

The gene calls are TRBV7-6 and TRBJ2-2; D tentatively fits TRBD1 or TRBD2 (5 bases each). CDR3 length: 17 amino acids. The V end lost 1 base, the J end lost 1 base, and 13 bases lay between the germline ends. Germline V gene lookup returns CDR1 SGHVS and CDR2 FNYEAQ. This CDR3 is CASSLVGRDRNTGELFF. The CDR3 DNA follows: TGTGCCAGCAGCTTAGTAGGGAGAGACAGGAACACCGGGGAGCTGTTTTTT.

The V gene is TRBV11-2, the J gene TRBJ1-2; D not certain. The V gene lost 2 bases and the J gene lost 4 bases, with 8 bases spanning the gap. Germline V CDR1 and CDR2: SGHAT, FQNNGV. The CDR3 extends over 13 amino acids. The CDR3 is CASSLNSPYGYTF. CDR3 DNA sequence: TGTGCCAGCAGCTTAAACAGCCCCTATGGCTACACCTTC. Full variable domain (remainder filled in from reference TRBV11-2 and TRBJ1-2): EAGVAQSPRYKIIEKRQSVAFWCNPISGHATLYWYQQILGQGPKLLIQFQNNGVVDDSQLPKDRFSAERLKGVDSTLKIQPAKLEDSAVYLCASSLNSPYGYTFGSGTRLTVV.

The DNA for the CDR3 is TGTGCCAGCAGCGTAGATTTGTCCTCACCCCTCCACTTT. It specifies CASSVDLSSPLHF. This rearrangement joins TRBV9 to TRBJ1-6; D gene ambiguous. V gave up 0 bases and J gave up 10 bases, with 8 bases separating them. Germline V gives CDR1 SGDLS, CDR2 YYNGEE. The CDR3 consists of 13 residues. The complete variable domain, with remaining parts taken from reference TRBV9 and TRBJ1-6, reads DSGVTQTPKHLITATGQRVTLRCSPRSGDLSVYWYQQSLDQGLQFLIQYYNGEERAKGNILERFSAQQFPDLHSELNLSSLELGDSALYFCASSVDLSSPLHFGNGTRLTVT.

Of note for this clone: The sample holds other DNA sequences that translate to the same CDR3. J is TRBJ2-5 and V is TRBV19; no clear D. The length of the CDR3 is 11 residues. The germline CDR1 and CDR2 sequences are LNHDA and SQIVND (reference sequence). Trimming removed 0 bases from V and 5 bases from J, with 1 base in between. The CDR3 sequence: CASSIEETQYF. CDR3 nucleotides: TGTGCCAGTAGTATAGAGGAGACCCAGTACTTC. The complete variable domain, with remaining parts taken from reference TRBV19 and TRBJ2-5, reads DGGITQSPKYLFRKEGQNVTLSCEQNLNHDAMYWYRQDPGQGLRLIYYSQIVNDFQKGDIAEGYSVSREKKESFPLTVTSAQKNPTAFYLCASSIEETQYFGPGTRLLVL.

This clone has more than one count but fewer than ten. This sequence joins TRBV5-6 and TRBJ1-5; 7 positions match TRBD1. CDR3 length: 18 residues. CDR1 and CDR2 (germline): SGHDT, YYEEEE. The ends lost 1 base at V and 0 bases at J; junction bases unmatched: 10. CDR3 in DNA: TGTGCCAGCAGCTTGTTTGGACAGGAATCTTATAGCAATCAGCCCCAGCATTTT. This sequence encodes CASSLFGQESYSNQPQHF.

The CDR3 loop is CASGVVTQYF. The CDR3 DNA reads TGTGCCAGCGGTGTGGTTACGCAGTATTTT. This chain uses TRBV6-5 with TRBJ2-3; D gene uncertain. Germline V gives CDR1 MNHEY, CDR2 SVGAGI. This CDR3 spans 10 amino acids. V was trimmed by 8 bases and J by 8 bases, leaving 8 bases between them.

The chain recombines TRBV13 with TRBJ2-2; TRBD2 matches at 9 bases. Germline CDR1 reads PRHDT; CDR2 reads FYEKMQ (reference sequence). CDR3 length: 16 amino acids. Trimming at V came to 5 bases and at J to 4 bases, leaving 8 bases not matched to a gene. DNA for the CDR3: TGTGCCAGCAGCAACTCCGAAGCGGGAGGCACCGGGGAGCTGTTTTTT. This codes for CASSNSEAGGTGELFF.

The V gene is TRBV9, the J gene TRBJ1-3; D might be TRBD1 (5 bases). The CDR3 spans 17 residues. Germline CDR1 and CDR2: SGDLS and YYNGEE. V lost 3 bases, J lost 8 bases, and 24 bases lay in between. The CDR3 DNA is TGTGCCAGCAGCGGATATCGGGACCCCAGGCTGTCGGACACCATATATTTT. It codes for CASSGYRDPRLSDTIYF.

The chain combines TRBV21-1 with TRBJ2-3; no DNA check was done on the table's D call, TRBD1. TRBV21-1 is a recognized pseudogene. The CDR3 covers 17 residues. This CDR3 is CASSNSPGGKGTDTQYF. The CDR3 coding sequence is TGTGCCAGCAGCAACAGCCCAGGGGGAAAAGGGACAGATACGCAGTATTTT.

This rearrangement joins TRBV25-1 to TRBJ2-2, with D uncertain. The CDR3 loop spans 18 amino acids. Germline-derived CDR1 and CDR2 are MGHDK and SYGVNS. Trimming cost V 5 bases and J 3 bases, with 22 bases left between them. The CDR3 sequence is CASSNNPMVTTYTGELFF. DNA for the CDR3: TGTGCCAGCAGTAATAACCCAATGGTAACTACATACACCGGGGAGCTGTTTTTT.

The chain is built from TRBV4-1 and TRBJ1-4; TRBD1 agrees at 7 bases. CDR1 and CDR2 from the germline V gene are MGHRA and YSYEKL. The CDR3 spans 14 residues. V lost 6 bases, J lost 8 bases, and 9 bases stayed unmatched. The CDR3 here is CASSRSQGWEKLFF. CDR3 nucleotide sequence: TGCGCCAGCAGTCGATCACAGGGGTGGGAAAAACTGTTTTTT.

The sample holds one count of this clone. This CDR3 reads CASSPPSGVGEQFF. The CDR3 DNA follows: TGTGCCAGCAGCCCACCATCCGGGGTCGGTGAGCAGTTCTTC. The V gene is TRBV5-6, the J gene TRBJ2-1, with TRBD2 as a possible D gene (5 bases). CDR1 SGHDT and CDR2 YYEEEE come from the germline V gene. The CDR3 runs to 14 residues. The V end was cut by 4 bases, the J end by 9 bases, with 17 bases between. Based on the CDR3 plus reference TRBV5-6 and TRBJ2-1, the full variable domain is DAGVTQSPTHLIKTRGQQVTLRCSPKSGHDTVSWYQQALGQGPQFIFQYYEEEERQRGNFPDRFSGHQFPNYSSELNVNALLLGDSALYLCASSPPSGVGEQFFGPGTRLTVL.

The chain joins TRBV5-1 to TRBJ2-1; D is possibly TRBD2 (6 bases). Germline CDR1 reads SGHRS; CDR2 reads YFSETQ. This CDR3 spans 15 amino acids. With 4 bases removed from V and 6 bases from J, the gap between germline ends came to 17 bases. The CDR3 region is CASSPIAAEGNEQFF. The CDR3 DNA is TGCGCCAGCAGCCCTATAGCGGCAGAGGGCAATGAGCAGTTCTTC.

By its share, this clone is medium-sized. The genes are TRBV6-1 and TRBJ1-2; a possible D gene is TRBD1 (5 bases). CDR1 and CDR2 (germline): MNHNS, SASEGT. CDR3 length: 16 amino acids. V was pared by 3 bases and J by 7 bases, with 21 bases between. CDR3 sequence: CASSDRGWGRLGGYTF. DNA for the CDR3: TGTGCCAGCAGTGACCGGGGTTGGGGGAGATTGGGTGGCTACACCTTC.

This chain links TRBV11-3 with TRBJ2-4, with 9 bases fitting TRBD2. The germline gives CDR1 SGHNT, CDR2 YENEEA. This CDR3 is 16 amino acids long. Trimming at V came to 4 bases and at J to 0 bases, leaving 4 bases not matched to a gene. The CDR3 region is CASSSREGIAKNIQYF. The CDR3 DNA is TGTGCCAGCAGCTCGCGGGAGGGTATAGCCAAAAACATTCAGTACTTC.

V gene TRBV6-6 combines with J gene TRBJ1-1; 7 positions agree with TRBD1. The trim removed 5 bases at V and 4 bases at J, leaving 4 bases unmatched. The CDR3 extends over 13 amino acids. Germline CDR1 is MNHNY and CDR2 is SVGAGI (reference sequence). The CDR3 reads CASSPGGSTEAFF. CDR3 sequence (DNA): TGTGCCAGCAGTCCAGGGGGGAGCACTGAAGCTTTCTTT.

The chain uses TRBV28 and TRBJ1-1; TRBD1 matches at 11 bases. This CDR3 region has 15 residues. The V segment lost 7 bases and the J segment 4 bases; nucleotides outside the gene matches: 8. Germline CDR1 and CDR2: MDHEN and SYDVKM. This chain's CDR3 is CASNPHGTGGTEAFF. In nucleotides, the CDR3 is TGTGCCAGCAACCCGCACGGGACAGGGGGCACTGAAGCTTTCTTT.